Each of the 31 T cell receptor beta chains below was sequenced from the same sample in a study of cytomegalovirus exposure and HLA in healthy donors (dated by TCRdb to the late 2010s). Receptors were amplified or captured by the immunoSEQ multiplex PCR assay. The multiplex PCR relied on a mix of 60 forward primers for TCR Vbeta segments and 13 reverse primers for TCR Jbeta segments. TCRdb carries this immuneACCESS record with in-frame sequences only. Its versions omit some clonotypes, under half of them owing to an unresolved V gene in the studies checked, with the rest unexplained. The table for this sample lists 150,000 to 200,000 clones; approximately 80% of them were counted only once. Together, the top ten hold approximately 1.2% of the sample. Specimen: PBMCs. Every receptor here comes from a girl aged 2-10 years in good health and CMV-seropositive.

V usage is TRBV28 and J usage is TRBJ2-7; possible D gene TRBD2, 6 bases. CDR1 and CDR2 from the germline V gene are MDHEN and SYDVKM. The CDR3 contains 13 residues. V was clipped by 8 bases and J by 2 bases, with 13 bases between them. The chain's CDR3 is CASGRISPYEQYF. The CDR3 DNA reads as TGTGCCAGCGGGAGGATTTCCCCCTACGAGCAGTACTTC.

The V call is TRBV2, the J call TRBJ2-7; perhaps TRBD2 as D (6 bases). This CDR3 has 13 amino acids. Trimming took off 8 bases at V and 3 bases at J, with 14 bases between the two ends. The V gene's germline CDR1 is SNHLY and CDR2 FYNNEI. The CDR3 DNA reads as TGTGCCAGCGGAAGGGACGGGGGCTACGAGCAGTACTTC. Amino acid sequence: CASGRDGGYEQYF.

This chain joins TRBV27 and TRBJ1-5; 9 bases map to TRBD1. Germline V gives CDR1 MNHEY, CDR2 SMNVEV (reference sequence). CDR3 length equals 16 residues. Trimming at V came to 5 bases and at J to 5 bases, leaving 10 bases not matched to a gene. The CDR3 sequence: CASSPNRGRRDQPQHF. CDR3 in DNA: TGTGCCAGCAGTCCTAACAGGGGGCGCAGGGATCAGCCCCAGCATTTT.

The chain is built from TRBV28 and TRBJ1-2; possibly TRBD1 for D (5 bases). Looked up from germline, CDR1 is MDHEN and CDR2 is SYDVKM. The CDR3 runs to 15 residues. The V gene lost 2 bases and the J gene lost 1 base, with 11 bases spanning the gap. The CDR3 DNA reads TGTGCCAGCAGTTTAGGTCCAGGGTATAACTATGGCTACACCTTC. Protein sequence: CASSLGPGYNYGYTF.

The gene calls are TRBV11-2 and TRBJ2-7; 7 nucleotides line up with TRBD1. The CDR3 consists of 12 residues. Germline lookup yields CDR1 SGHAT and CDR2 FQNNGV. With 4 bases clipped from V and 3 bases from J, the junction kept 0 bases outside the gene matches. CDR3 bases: TGTGCCAGCAGCTGGACAGGCTACGAGCAGTACTTC. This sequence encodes CASSWTGYEQYF.

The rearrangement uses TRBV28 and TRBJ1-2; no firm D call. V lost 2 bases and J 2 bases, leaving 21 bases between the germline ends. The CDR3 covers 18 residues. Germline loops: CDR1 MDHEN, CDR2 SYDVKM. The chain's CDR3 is CASSLAGRPGSHNYGYTF. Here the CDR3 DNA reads TGTGCCAGCAGTTTAGCGGGTCGTCCGGGGAGTCACAACTATGGCTACACCTTC.

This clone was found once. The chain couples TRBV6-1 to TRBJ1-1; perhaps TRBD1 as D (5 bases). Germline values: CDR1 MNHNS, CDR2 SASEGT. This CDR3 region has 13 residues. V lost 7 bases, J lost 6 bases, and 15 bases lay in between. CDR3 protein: CASNRREGAEAFF. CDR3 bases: TGTGCCAGCAACCGCAGGGAGGGCGCTGAAGCTTTCTTT.

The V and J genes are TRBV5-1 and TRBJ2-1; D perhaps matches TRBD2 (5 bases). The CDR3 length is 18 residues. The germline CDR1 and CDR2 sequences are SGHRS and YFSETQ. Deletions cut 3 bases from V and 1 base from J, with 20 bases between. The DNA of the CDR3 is TGCGCCAGCAGCTCCGATATCCTCTTGAGGGTTTCCTACAATGAGCAGTTCTTC. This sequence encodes CASSSDILLRVSYNEQFF.

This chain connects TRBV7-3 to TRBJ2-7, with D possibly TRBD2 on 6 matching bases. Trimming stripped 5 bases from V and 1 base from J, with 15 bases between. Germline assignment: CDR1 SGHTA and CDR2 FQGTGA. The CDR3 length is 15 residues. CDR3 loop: CASSGGLVPSYEQYF. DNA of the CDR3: TGTGCCAGCAGCGGGGGACTGGTTCCTTCCTACGAGCAGTACTTC.

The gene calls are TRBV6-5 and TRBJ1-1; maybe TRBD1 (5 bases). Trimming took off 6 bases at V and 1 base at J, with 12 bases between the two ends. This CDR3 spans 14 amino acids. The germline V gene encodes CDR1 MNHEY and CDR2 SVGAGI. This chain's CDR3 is CASSPAGENTEAFF. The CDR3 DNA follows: TGTGCCAGCAGCCCCGCGGGGGAGAACACTGAAGCTTTCTTT.

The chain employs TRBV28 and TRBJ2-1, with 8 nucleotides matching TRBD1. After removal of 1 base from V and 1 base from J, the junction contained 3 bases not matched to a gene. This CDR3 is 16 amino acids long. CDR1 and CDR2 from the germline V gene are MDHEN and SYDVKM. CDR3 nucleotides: TGTGCCAGCAGTTTATTTGGACAGGGATCCTACAATGAGCAGTTCTTC. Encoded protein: CASSLFGQGSYNEQFF.

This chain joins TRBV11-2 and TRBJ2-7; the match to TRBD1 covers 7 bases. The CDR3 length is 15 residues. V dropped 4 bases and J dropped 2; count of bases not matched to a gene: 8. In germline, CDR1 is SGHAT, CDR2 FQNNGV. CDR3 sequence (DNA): TGTGCCAGCAGCTCCCTACTGACAGGGACCTACGAGCAGTACTTC. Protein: CASSSLLTGTYEQYF.

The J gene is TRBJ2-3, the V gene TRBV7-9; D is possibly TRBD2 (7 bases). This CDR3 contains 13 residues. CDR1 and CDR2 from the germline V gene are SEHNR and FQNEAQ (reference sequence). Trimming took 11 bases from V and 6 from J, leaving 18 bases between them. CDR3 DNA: TGTGCCCCCAGTCAAGGGGGGGCGGATACGCAGTATTTT. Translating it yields CAPSQGGADTQYF. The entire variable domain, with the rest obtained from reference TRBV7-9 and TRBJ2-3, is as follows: DTGVSQNPRHKITKRGQNVTFRCDPISEHNRLYWYRQTLGQGPEFLTYFQNEAQLEKSRLLSDRFSAERPKGSFSTLEIQRTEQGDSAMYLCAPSQGGADTQYFGPGTRLTVL.

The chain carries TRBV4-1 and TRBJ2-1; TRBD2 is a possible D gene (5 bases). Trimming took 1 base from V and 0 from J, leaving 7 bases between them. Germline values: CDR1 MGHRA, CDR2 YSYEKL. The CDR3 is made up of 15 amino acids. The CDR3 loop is CASSQGGPSYNEQFF. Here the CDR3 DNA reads TGCGCCAGCAGCCAAGGAGGGCCCTCCTACAATGAGCAGTTCTTC.

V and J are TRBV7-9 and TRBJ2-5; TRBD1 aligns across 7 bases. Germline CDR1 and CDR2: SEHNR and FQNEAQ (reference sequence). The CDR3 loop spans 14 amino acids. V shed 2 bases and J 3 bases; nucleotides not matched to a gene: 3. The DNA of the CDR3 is TGTGCCAGCAGCTTAATAGGGGGCGAAGAGACCCAGTACTTC. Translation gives CASSLIGGEETQYF.

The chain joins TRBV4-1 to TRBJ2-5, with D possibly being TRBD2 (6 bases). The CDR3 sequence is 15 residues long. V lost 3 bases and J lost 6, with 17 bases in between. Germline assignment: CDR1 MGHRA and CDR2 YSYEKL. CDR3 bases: TGCGCCAGCAGCCATCCCGGGACTCCCATTCAGACCCAGTACTTC. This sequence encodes CASSHPGTPIQTQYF.

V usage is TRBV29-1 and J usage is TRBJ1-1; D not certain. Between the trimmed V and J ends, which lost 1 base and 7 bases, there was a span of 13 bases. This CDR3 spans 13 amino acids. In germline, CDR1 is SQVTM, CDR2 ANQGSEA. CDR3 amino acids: CSVEGLRRIEAFF. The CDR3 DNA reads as TGCAGCGTTGAAGGACTAAGGCGGATTGAAGCTTTCTTT.

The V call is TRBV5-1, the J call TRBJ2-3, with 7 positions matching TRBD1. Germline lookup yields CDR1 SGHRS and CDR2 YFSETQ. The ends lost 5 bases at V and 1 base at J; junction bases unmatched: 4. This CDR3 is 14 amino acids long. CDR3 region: CASRPGQGTDTQYF. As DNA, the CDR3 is TGCGCCAGCAGACCTGGACAGGGCACAGATACGCAGTATTTT.

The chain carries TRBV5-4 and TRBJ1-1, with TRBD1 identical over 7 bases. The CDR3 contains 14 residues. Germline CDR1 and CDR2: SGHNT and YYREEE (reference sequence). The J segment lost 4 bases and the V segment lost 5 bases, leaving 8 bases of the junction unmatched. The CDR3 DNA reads TGTGCCAGCAGTTCGGCGACAGGGAGCACTGAAGCTTTCTTT. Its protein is CASSSATGSTEAFF.

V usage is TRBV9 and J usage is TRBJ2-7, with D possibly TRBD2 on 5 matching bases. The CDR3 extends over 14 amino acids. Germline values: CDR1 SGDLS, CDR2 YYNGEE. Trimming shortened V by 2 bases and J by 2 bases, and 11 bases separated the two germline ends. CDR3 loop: CASSVDYRTYEQYF. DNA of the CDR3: TGTGCCAGCAGCGTCGACTATCGTACCTACGAGCAGTACTTC.

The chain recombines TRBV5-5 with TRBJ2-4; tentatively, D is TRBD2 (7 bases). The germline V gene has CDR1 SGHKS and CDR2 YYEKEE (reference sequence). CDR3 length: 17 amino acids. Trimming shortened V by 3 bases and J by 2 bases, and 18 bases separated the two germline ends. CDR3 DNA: TGTGCCAGCAGCTCAGAGGGGGGGACGAGGACCAAAAACATTCAGTACTTC. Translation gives CASSSEGGTRTKNIQYF.

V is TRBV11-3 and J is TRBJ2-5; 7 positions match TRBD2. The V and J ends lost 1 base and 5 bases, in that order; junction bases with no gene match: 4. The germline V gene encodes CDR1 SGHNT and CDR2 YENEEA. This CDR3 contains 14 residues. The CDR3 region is CASSLGLAGETQYF. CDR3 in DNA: TGTGCCAGCAGCTTAGGACTAGCAGGGGAGACCCAGTACTTC.

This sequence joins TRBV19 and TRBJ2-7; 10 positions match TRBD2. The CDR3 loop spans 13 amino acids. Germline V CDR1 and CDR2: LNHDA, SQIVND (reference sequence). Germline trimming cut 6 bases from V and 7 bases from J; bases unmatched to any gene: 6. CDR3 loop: CASRAGGPGEQYF. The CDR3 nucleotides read TGTGCCAGTAGAGCGGGAGGGCCTGGTGAGCAGTACTTC.

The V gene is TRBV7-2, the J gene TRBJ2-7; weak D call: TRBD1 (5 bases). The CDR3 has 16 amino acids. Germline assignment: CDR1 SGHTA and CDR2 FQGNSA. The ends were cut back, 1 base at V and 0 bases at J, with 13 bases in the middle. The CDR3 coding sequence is TGTGCCAGCAGCTTAGGTGAATCCAGGGCCTCCTACGAGCAGTACTTC. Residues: CASSLGESRASYEQYF.

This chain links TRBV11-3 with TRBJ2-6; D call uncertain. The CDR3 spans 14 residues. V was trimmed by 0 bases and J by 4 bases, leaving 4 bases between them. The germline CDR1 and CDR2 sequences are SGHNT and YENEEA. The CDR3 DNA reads TGTGCCAGCAGCTTAGAGGCCGGGGCCAACGTCCTGACTTTC. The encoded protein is CASSLEAGANVLTF.

CDR3: CAWGRTGGAVGYTF. CDR3 bases: TGTGCCTGGGGAAGGACAGGGGGCGCCGTTGGCTACACCTTC. The chain carries TRBV30 and TRBJ1-2, with 11 bases aligning to TRBD1. With V trimmed by 5 bases and J by 7 bases, 9 bases remained unmatched. The CDR3 is 14 amino acids. Germline V CDR1 and CDR2: GTSNPN, SVGIG (reference sequence).

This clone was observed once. The chain's CDR3 is CASSTREGSYGYTF. The CDR3 DNA is TGTGCCAGCAGTACTCGGGAAGGGTCGTATGGCTACACCTTC. V usage is TRBV28 and J usage is TRBJ1-2; D is uncertain. Germline V gene sequence: CDR1 MDHEN, CDR2 SYDVKM. The CDR3 is 14 amino acids. V gave up 5 bases and J gave up 5 bases, with 15 bases separating them.

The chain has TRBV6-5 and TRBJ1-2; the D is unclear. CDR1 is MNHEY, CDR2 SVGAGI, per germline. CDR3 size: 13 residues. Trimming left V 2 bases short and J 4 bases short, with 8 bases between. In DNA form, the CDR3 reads TGTGCCAGCAGTTACAGAGGAGGCTATGGCTACACCTTC. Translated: CASSYRGGYGYTF.

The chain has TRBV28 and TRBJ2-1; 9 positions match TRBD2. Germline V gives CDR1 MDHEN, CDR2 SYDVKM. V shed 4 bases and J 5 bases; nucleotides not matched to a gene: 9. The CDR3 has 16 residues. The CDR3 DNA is TGTGCCAGCAGTTCCCTGGGCGGGAGGGTTCACAATGAGCAGTTCTTC. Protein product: CASSSLGGRVHNEQFF.

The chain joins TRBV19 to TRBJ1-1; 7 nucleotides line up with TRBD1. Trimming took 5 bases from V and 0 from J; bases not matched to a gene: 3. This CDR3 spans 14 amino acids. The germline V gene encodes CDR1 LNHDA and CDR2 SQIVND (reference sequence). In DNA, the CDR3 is TGTGCCAGTAGTCTGACAGGGCTGAACACTGAAGCTTTCTTT. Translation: CASSLTGLNTEAFF.

DNA for the CDR3: TGTGCCAGCAGCCCAGGGATCCAAGAGACCCAGTACTTC. Translated, it gives CASSPGIQETQYF. The chain has TRBV11-3 and TRBJ2-5, with D perhaps matching TRBD1 (5 bases). CDR3 length equals 13 residues. Germline V gene sequence: CDR1 SGHNT, CDR2 YENEEA. V lost 5 bases, J lost 1 base, and 8 bases lay in between.